The 5 T cell receptor beta chains below come from one sample, sequenced in a study of blood T cell repertoires in COVID-19. The assay was immunoSEQ multiplex PCR, and TCRdb's table has in-frame clones only and misses some. The table shows more than 200,000 clones, with approximately 81% occurring only once. Sequencing input: peripheral blood. These receptors all stem from a man between 60 and 75 years old with acute or convalescent COVID-19.

Points on this clone: The same CDR3 arises from other DNA sequences in this sample as well. The chain couples TRBV19 to TRBJ1-6; 7 bases are shared with TRBD1. Germline CDR1 and CDR2: LNHDA and SQIVND (reference sequence). Trimming removed 5 bases from V and 7 bases from J; junction bases left unmatched: 8. The length of the CDR3 is 15 residues. The CDR3, as DNA: TGTGCCAGTAGTCTCCGGGACAGATTAAATTCACCCCTCCACTTT. It yields the protein CASSLRDRLNSPLHF.

This clone appeared once. The chain joins TRBV5-1 to TRBJ2-1, with D tentatively TRBD2 (5 bases). There are 15 residues in the CDR3. The germline V gene encodes CDR1 SGHRS and CDR2 YFSETQ. Trimming stripped 4 bases from V and 3 bases from J, with 14 bases between. The CDR3 spells CASSPDSRDYNEQFF. In nucleotides, the CDR3 is TGCGCCAGCAGCCCGGACTCACGGGACTACAATGAGCAGTTCTTC.

V gene TRBV4-3 combines with J gene TRBJ2-1; 9 positions match TRBD2. CDR1 LGHNA and CDR2 YSLEER come from the germline V gene. V lost 0 bases, J lost 0 bases, and 9 bases stayed unmatched. There are 19 residues in the CDR3. For the CDR3, the DNA is TGCGCCAGCAGCCAAGAAATTGCGGGAGGGTTGATCTCCTACAATGAGCAGTTCTTC. This encodes CASSQEIAGGLISYNEQFF.

This sequence joins TRBV20-1 and TRBJ2-5; a weak D match, TRBD2 (7 bases). The V end lost 3 bases, the J end lost 1 base, and 15 bases lay between the germline ends. The CDR3 runs 15 residues. In germline, CDR1 is DFQATT, CDR2 SNEGSKA (reference sequence). CDR3 sequence reads: CSASLGRGTQETQYF. The CDR3 DNA reads TGCAGTGCTAGTCTGGGGAGGGGGACCCAAGAGACCCAGTACTTC.

The genes are TRBV27 and TRBJ2-6; 9 bases fit TRBD2. Germline V lookup: CDR1 MNHEY, CDR2 SMNVEV (reference sequence). The length of the CDR3 is 17 residues. Losses at the gene ends were 6 bases for V and 2 bases for J; bases not matched to a gene: 8. CDR3 sequence reads: CASRVAGDSTGANVLTF. CDR3 in DNA: TGTGCCAGCAGGGTAGCGGGAGACTCCACTGGGGCCAACGTCCTGACTTTC.